The rows below give T cell receptor beta chains drawn from one sample of a study of T cells in Graves' hyperthyroidism and ophthalmopathy. TCRdb called the multiplex PCR reads again in MiXCR, with one record for every CDR3 protein. The top ten clones hold 9.2% of a sample with hundreds of thousands of distinct CDR3 sequences, about 12% of them seen once. The sample comprised blood. Receptors originate from a woman in her late teens or twenties with Graves' hyperthyroidism. The CDR3 runs from the conserved cysteine through the conserved F or W. The D gene is left open where the match is weak. Rows may omit the clone size; those that give it use once, few, many or a size class.

many	TRBJ1-4	TRBV20-1	-	TGCAGTGCTATAGATACCGGAAAACTGTTTTTT	CSAIDTGKLFF
many	TRBJ1-1	TRBV20-1	TRBD1	TGCAGTGCAGCGACGGGACAGATGATGAACACTGAAGCTTTCTTT	CSAATGQMMNTEAFF
many	TRBJ1-3	TRBV20-1	TRBD1	TGCAGTGCTAGAGGGACAGGGGGCTCGGACACCATATATTTT	CSARGTGGSDTIYF
many	TRBJ1-2	TRBV6-4	-	TGTGCCAGCAGTGACTCGCGGGCAGGCTATGGCTACACCTTC	CASSDSRAGYGYTF
many	TRBJ1-1	TRBV5-1	-	TGCGCCAGCAGCTTGTTGTACTCTGAAAACACTGAAGCTTTCTTT	CASSLLYSENTEAFF
few	TRBJ1-2	TRBV20-1	-	TGCAGTGCTAGAGATCTACAGGGTCATAGCTATGGCTACACCTTC	CSARDLQGHSYGYTF
many	TRBJ2-1	TRBV2	TRBD2	TGTGCCAGCAAGGGAGGGGTGGGACTAGCGAGAGTGCGCTCCTACAATGAGCAGTTCTTC	CASKGGVGLARVRSYNEQFF
many	TRBJ2-7	TRBV28	TRBD2	TGTGCCAGCAGTTTTAACCCAGTCGGGAGGGCCGTTTACGAGCAGTACTTC	CASSFNPVGRAVYEQYF
-	TRBJ1-1	TRBV6-2/TRBV6-3	-	TGTGCCAGCATCCAGGGTTGGACAAATCCTGAAGCTTTCTTT	CASIQGWTNPEAFF
-	TRBJ2-7	TRBV20-1	-	TGCAGTGCTAGAGATGTAAGAGGGGAGGTGAGGGAGCAGTACTTC	CSARDVRGEVREQYF
many	TRBJ2-7	TRBV6-1	TRBD1	TGTGCCAGCCACTGGGAACAGGGGGTCAACGAGCAGTACTTC	CASHWEQGVNEQYF
many	TRBJ1-5	TRBV7-9	TRBD1	TGTGCCAGCAGCTCGACAGGGGCAGGGAGCAATCAGCCCCAGCATTTT	CASSSTGAGSNQPQHF
few	TRBJ2-4	TRBV24-1	-	TGTGCCACCAGTTCGGTAAACTCCAAAAACATTCAGTACTTC	CATSSVNSKNIQYF
few	TRBJ1-4	TRBV28	-	TGTGCCAGCAGCTTCCCCGGGAGGGTTAATGAAAAACTGTTTTTT	CASSFPGRVNEKLFF
few	TRBJ2-7	TRBV2	-	TGTGCCAGCAGATCCCCAGGGGACTACGAGCAGTACTTC	CASRSPGDYEQYF
-	TRBJ2-1	TRBV9	-	TGTGCCAGCAGCTCCCTGGGGGGGCTATCCTACAATGAGCAGTTCTTC	CASSSLGGLSYNEQFF
few	TRBJ1-1	TRBV10-3	TRBD1	TGTGCCATCAGTGAGCCGGAGGGACAGCTGAACACTGAAGCTTTCTTT	CAISEPEGQLNTEAFF
few	TRBJ2-5	TRBV5-1	-	TGCGCCAGCAGCTTCGTCAGGGGAGGGGACCAAGAGACCCAGTACTTC	CASSFVRGGDQETQYF
many	TRBJ2-7	TRBV4-1	-	TGCGCCAGCAGCCAAGATAGGTCAGGGAATTTGGCCTACGAGCAGTACTTC	CASSQDRSGNLAYEQYF
few	TRBJ1-5	TRBV4-1	TRBD1	TGCGCCAGCAGCCATATTCCGGGACAGGATCAGCCCCAGCATTTT	CASSHIPGQDQPQHF
many	TRBJ2-1	TRBV11-1	TRBD1	TGTGCCAGCAGCCCGCGACAGGGGGCGTATGAGCAGTTCTTC	CASSPRQGAYEQFF
few	TRBJ1-4	TRBV28	TRBD1	TGTGCCAGCAAAGCCGCCCGGGACAGGCATAATGAAAAACTGTTTTTT	CASKAARDRHNEKLFF
many	TRBJ1-1	TRBV28	TRBD1	TGTGCCAGCAGTTTCGGGACAGAATATTTGAACACTGAAGCTTTCTTT	CASSFGTEYLNTEAFF
many	TRBJ2-1	TRBV28	-	TGTGCCACCCGGTTCCGCGGGCAATACAATGAGCAGTTCTTC	CATRFRGQYNEQFF
many	TRBJ2-3	TRBV3-1	TRBD1	TGTGCCATCTCCGACAGGGGCACAGATACGCAGTATTTT	CAISDRGTDTQYF
few	TRBJ2-3	TRBV4-1	TRBD2	TGCGCCAGCAGCCAAGAGGCTCTTTCTAGCGGGAGGGTGGATACGCAGTATTTT	CASSQEALSSGRVDTQYF
once	TRBJ2-7	TRBV6-1	TRBD2	TGTGCCAGCAGTAGCGGGGGCAATGAGCAGTACTTC	CASSSGGNEQYF
many	TRBJ2-7	TRBV6-2/TRBV6-3	-	TGTGCCAGCAGTTACTCCCGGGCGACCTACGAGCAGTACTTC	CASSYSRATYEQYF
few	TRBJ2-1	TRBV9	-	TGTGCCAGCAGCGTACTAGTCGGAAATGAGCAGTTCTTC	CASSVLVGNEQFF
many	TRBJ2-5	TRBV11-2	-	TGTGCCAGCAGCTTAGGATGGAGTAGCATGGAGACCCAGTACTTC	CASSLGWSSMETQYF
-	TRBJ2-3	TRBV30	-	TGTGCCTGGAGAGGGGCCCTACGAGATACGCAGTATTTT	CAWRGALRDTQYF
-	TRBJ2-1	TRBV3-1	-	TGTGCCAGCAGCCAAGAACCGCCCCGGGGGCAGTTCTTC	CASSQEPPRGQFF
many	TRBJ2-7	TRBV7-8	TRBD2	TGTGCCAGCAGCTACGCCCTCCTAGCGGGAGGCTACGAGCAGTACTTC	CASSYALLAGGYEQYF
-	TRBJ1-1	TRBV28	-	TGTGCCAGCACCCTTCAGCCCCCGAGCACTGAAGCTTTCTTT	CASTLQPPSTEAFF
many	TRBJ1-4	TRBV15	TRBD1	TGTGCCACCAGCGCGGGGACCGGGACAGCCATTAATGAAAAACTGTTTTTT	CATSAGTGTAINEKLFF
many	TRBJ1-1	TRBV12-5	-	TGTGCTAGTGGACGAGAAGTGAACACTGAAGCTTTCTTT	CASGREVNTEAFF
-	TRBJ1-1	TRBV6-1	-	TGTGCCAGCATAACCCCGCCGGGCATGAACACTGAAGCTTTCTTT	CASITPPGMNTEAFF
-	TRBJ2-1	TRBV4-3	TRBD2	TGCGCCAGCAGCCAAGGGTTCGCGGGAGTAGGTGGGAATGAGCAGTTCTTC	CASSQGFAGVGGNEQFF
few	TRBJ1-5	TRBV6-1	TRBD1	TGTGCCAGCAGGCGACAGGGCTATAGCAATCAGCCCCAGCATTTT	CASRRQGYSNQPQHF
many	TRBJ1-1	TRBV11-2	-	TGTGCCAGCAGCTTAATGCGGGCTAAGGCTGAAGCTTTCTTT	CASSLMRAKAEAFF
many	TRBJ2-4	TRBV6-2/TRBV6-3	TRBD2	TGTGCCAGCAGTTATAGCGGGGGGAAGAACATTCAGTACTTC	CASSYSGGKNIQYF
-	TRBJ2-1	TRBV28	TRBD2	TGTGCCAGCAGTGAATCTAGCGGGGGGGCCAATGAGCAGTTCTTC	CASSESSGGANEQFF
many	TRBJ2-1	TRBV18	TRBD2	TGTGCCAGCTCACCCCCGGGACTAGCGGGAGTCAATGAGCAGTTCTTC	CASSPPGLAGVNEQFF
many	TRBJ1-2	TRBV7-9	-	TGTGCCAGCAGCTTAGACTCGAGGAGCTACACCTTC	CASSLDSRSYTF
many	TRBJ2-3	TRBV18	-	TGTGCCAGCTCACTTACACCGAAGGGGTCTAGCACAGATACGCAGTATTTT	CASSLTPKGSSTDTQYF
-	TRBJ2-3	TRBV9	-	TGTGCCAGCACTCCTGTTCGTAGCACAGATACGCAGTATTTT	CASTPVRSTDTQYF
many	TRBJ1-1	TRBV29-1	-	TGCAGCGTACACCCGATCAGGGGCAGGGGCACTGAAGCTTTCTTT	CSVHPIRGRGTEAFF
-	TRBJ2-7	TRBV30	TRBD2	TGTGCCTGGAGTGGACTAGCGGGAGTCGGGGAGCAGTACTTC	CAWSGLAGVGEQYF
few	TRBJ1-5	TRBV9	-	TGTGCCAGTAGTCCGGGACAAACTAGCAATCAGCCCCAGCATTTT	CASSPGQTSNQPQHF
many	TRBJ2-7	TRBV20-1	-	TGCAGTGCCTGGGGACCCGCGAGCTCCTACGAGCAGTACTTC	CSAWGPASSYEQYF
many	TRBJ2-5	TRBV12-3/TRBV12-4	-	TGTGCCAGCAGTAAGACTTCCCAAGAGACCCAGTACTTC	CASSKTSQETQYF
many	TRBJ1-1	TRBV29-1	TRBD1	TGCAGCGTCTACAGGGGCGGCACTGAAGCTTTCTTT	CSVYRGGTEAFF